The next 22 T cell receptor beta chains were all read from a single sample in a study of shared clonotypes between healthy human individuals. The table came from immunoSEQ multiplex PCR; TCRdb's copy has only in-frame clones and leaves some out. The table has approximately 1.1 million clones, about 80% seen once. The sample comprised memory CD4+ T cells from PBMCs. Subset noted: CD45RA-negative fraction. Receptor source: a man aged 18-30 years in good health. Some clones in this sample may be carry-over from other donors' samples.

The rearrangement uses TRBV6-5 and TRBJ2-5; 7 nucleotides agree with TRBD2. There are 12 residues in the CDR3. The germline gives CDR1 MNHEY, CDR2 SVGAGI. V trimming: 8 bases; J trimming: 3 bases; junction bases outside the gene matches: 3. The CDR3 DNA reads TGTGCCAGCTCGGCGGGAGAAGAGACCCAGTACTTC. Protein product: CASSAGEETQYF.

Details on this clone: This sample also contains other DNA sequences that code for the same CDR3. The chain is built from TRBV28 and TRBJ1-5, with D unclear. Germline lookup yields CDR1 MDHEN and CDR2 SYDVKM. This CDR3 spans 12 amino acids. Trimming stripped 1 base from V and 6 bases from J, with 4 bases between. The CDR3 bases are TGTGCCAGCAGTTTATTTGGTCAGCCCCAGCATTTT. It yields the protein CASSLFGQPQHF.

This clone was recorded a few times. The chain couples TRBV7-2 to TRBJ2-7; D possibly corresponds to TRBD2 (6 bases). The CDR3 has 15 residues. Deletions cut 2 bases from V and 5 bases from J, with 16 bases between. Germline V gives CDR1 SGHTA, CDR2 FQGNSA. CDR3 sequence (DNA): TGTGCCAGCAGCTTAAGGGGAAGCTGGAGGGACGAGCAGTACTTC. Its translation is CASSLRGSWRDEQYF.

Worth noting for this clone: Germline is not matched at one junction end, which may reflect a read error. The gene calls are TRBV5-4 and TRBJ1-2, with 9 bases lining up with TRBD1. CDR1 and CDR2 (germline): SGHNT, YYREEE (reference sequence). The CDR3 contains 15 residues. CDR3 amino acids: CASSTPGQGNNGYTF. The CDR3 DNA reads TGTGCCAGCAGCACCCCGGGACAGGGTAACAATGGCTACACCTTC.

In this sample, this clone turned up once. CDR3 DNA: TGTGCCAGCAGTTTATCGGCCCCCTTTACTAGTTACCAGAAGCAGTTCTTC. Protein sequence: CASSLSAPFTSYQKQFF. This rearrangement joins TRBV27 to TRBJ2-1; D may be TRBD2 (5 bases). The CDR3 loop spans 17 amino acids. V lost 0 bases and J lost 11, with 23 bases in between. The germline V gene encodes CDR1 MNHEY and CDR2 SMNVEV (reference sequence).

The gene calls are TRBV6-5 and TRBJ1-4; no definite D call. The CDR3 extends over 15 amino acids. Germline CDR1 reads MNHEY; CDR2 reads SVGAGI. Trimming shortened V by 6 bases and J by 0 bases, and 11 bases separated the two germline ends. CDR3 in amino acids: CASSLNTATNEKLFF. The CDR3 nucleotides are TGTGCCAGCAGCCTTAATACTGCAACTAATGAAAAACTGTTTTTT.

Here the CDR3 DNA reads TGTGCCAGCAGCCCGAGCTTTCGGGGGGCCGGGGAGACCCAGTACTTC. Its protein product is CASSPSFRGAGETQYF. The gene calls are TRBV7-3 and TRBJ2-5; the D gene is possibly TRBD2 (7 bases). Deletions cut 5 bases from V and 5 bases from J, with 21 bases between. This CDR3 is 16 amino acids long. Germline V lookup: CDR1 SGHTA, CDR2 FQGTGA.

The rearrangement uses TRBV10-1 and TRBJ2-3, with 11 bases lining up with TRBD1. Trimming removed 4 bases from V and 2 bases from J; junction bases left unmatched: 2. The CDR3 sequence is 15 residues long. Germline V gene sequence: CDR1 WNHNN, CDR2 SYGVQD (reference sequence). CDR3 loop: CASSVGQGDTDTQYF. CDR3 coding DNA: TGCGCCAGCAGTGTGGGACAGGGGGACACAGATACGCAGTATTTT.

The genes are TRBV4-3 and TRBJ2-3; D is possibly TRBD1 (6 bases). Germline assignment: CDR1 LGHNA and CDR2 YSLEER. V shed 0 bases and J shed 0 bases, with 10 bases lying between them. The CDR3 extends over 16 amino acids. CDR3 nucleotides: TGCGCCAGCAGCCAAGAACTGGGGGCAAGCACAGATACGCAGTATTTT. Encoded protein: CASSQELGASTDTQYF.

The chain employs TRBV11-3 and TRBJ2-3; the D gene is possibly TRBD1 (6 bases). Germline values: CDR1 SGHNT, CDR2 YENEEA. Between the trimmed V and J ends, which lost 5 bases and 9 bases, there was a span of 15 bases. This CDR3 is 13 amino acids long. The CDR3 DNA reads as TGTGCCAGCAGCCCAAACTACAGGGCAACGCAGTATTTT. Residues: CASSPNYRATQYF.

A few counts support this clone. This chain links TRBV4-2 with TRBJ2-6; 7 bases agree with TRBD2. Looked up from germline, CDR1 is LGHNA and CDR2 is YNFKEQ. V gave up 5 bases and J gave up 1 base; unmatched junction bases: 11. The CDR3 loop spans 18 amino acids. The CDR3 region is CASSVQVAGDSGANVLTF. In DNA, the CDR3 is TGTGCCAGCAGCGTTCAGGTAGCGGGTGATTCTGGGGCCAACGTCCTGACTTTC.

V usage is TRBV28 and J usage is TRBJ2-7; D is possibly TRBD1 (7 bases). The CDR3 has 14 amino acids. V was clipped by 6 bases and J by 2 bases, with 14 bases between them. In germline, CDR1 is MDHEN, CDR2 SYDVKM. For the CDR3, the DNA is TGTGCCAGCAGGGAAGGGGGCGGGGCCTACGAGCAGTACTTC. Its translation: CASREGGGAYEQYF.

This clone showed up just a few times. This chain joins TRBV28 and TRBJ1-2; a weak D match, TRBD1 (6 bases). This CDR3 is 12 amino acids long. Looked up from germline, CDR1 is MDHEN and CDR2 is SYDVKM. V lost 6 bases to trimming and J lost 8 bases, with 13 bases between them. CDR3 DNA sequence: TGTGCCAGCAGCCCTACAGGGCTCGGCTACACCTTC. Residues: CASSPTGLGYTF.

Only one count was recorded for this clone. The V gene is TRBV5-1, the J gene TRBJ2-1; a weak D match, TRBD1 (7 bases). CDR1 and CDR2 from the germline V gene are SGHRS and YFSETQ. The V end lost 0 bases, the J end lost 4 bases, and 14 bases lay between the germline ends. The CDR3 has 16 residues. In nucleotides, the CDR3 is TGCGCCAGCAGCTTGGTGGAGGGGGCGCGATACAATGAGCAGTTCTTC. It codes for CASSLVEGARYNEQFF.

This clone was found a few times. The CDR3 DNA follows: TGTGCCAGGGGACTTGTAAACACCATATATTTT. It encodes CARGLVNTIYF. The chain has TRBV27 and TRBJ1-3, with a possible D match to TRBD1 (5 bases). The V gene lost 9 bases and the J gene lost 6 bases, with 9 bases spanning the gap. The CDR3 contains 11 residues. Germline lookup yields CDR1 MNHEY and CDR2 SMNVEV (reference sequence).

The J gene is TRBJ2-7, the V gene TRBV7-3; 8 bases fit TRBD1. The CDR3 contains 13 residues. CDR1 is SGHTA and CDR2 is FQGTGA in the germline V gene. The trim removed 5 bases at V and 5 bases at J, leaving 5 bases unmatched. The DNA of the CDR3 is TGTGCCAGCAGCCGTTCAGGGGGCGACGAGCAGTACTTC. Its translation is CASSRSGGDEQYF. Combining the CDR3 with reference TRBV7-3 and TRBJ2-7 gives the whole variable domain GAGVSQTPSNKVTEKGKYVELRCDPISGHTALYWYRQSLGQGPEFLIYFQGTGAADDSGLPNDRFFAVRPEGSVSTLKIQRTERGDSAVYLCASSRSGGDEQYFGPGTRLTVT.

The CDR3 DNA sequence: TGTGCCAGCAGTTTTGACGGGAATCAGCCCCAGCATTTT. This translates into CASSFDGNQPQHF. V is TRBV28 and J is TRBJ1-5; D uncertain. Trimming took off 3 bases at V and 4 bases at J, with 7 bases between the two ends. CDR3 size: 13 residues. Per the germline V gene, CDR1 is MDHEN and CDR2 is SYDVKM.

The CDR3 protein is CASSLLRTDTQYF. The CDR3, as DNA: TGTGCCAGCAGCTTACTCCGCACAGATACGCAGTATTTT. The rearrangement joins TRBV11-2 to TRBJ2-3; D not resolved. Germline CDR1 reads SGHAT; CDR2 reads FQNNGV. V was trimmed by 2 bases and J by 1 base, leaving 4 bases between them. The CDR3 is 13 amino acids.

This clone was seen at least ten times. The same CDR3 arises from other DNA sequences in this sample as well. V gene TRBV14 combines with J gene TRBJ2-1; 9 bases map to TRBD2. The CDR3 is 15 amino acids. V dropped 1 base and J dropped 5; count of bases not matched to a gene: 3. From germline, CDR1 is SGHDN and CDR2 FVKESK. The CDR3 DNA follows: TGTGCCAGCAGCCAAGGCCTAGCGGGGAACAATGAGCAGTTCTTC. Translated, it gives CASSQGLAGNNEQFF.

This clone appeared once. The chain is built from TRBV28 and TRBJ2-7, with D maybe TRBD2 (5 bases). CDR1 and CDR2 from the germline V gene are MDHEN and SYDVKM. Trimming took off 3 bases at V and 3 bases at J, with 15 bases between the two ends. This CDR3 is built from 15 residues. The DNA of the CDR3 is TGTGCCAGCAGTTTTAGACCCCGGGGTTTCTACGAGCAGTACTTC. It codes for CASSFRPRGFYEQYF.

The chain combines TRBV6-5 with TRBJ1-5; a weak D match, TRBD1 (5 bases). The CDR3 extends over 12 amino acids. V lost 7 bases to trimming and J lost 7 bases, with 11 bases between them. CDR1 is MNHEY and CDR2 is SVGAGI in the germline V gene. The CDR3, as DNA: TGTGCCAGCACCACCGGGGGGCAGCCCCAGCATTTT. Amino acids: CASTTGGQPQHF.

The DNA of the CDR3 is TGTGCCAGTATAGCAGGGGACGCTGGGGCCAACGTCCTGACTTTC. Protein: CASIAGDAGANVLTF. V and J are TRBV19 and TRBJ2-6; weak D call: TRBD1 (6 bases). The CDR3 is 15 amino acids. Trimming cost V 7 bases and J 2 bases, with 12 bases left between them. Germline V gene lookup returns CDR1 LNHDA and CDR2 SQIVND (reference sequence).